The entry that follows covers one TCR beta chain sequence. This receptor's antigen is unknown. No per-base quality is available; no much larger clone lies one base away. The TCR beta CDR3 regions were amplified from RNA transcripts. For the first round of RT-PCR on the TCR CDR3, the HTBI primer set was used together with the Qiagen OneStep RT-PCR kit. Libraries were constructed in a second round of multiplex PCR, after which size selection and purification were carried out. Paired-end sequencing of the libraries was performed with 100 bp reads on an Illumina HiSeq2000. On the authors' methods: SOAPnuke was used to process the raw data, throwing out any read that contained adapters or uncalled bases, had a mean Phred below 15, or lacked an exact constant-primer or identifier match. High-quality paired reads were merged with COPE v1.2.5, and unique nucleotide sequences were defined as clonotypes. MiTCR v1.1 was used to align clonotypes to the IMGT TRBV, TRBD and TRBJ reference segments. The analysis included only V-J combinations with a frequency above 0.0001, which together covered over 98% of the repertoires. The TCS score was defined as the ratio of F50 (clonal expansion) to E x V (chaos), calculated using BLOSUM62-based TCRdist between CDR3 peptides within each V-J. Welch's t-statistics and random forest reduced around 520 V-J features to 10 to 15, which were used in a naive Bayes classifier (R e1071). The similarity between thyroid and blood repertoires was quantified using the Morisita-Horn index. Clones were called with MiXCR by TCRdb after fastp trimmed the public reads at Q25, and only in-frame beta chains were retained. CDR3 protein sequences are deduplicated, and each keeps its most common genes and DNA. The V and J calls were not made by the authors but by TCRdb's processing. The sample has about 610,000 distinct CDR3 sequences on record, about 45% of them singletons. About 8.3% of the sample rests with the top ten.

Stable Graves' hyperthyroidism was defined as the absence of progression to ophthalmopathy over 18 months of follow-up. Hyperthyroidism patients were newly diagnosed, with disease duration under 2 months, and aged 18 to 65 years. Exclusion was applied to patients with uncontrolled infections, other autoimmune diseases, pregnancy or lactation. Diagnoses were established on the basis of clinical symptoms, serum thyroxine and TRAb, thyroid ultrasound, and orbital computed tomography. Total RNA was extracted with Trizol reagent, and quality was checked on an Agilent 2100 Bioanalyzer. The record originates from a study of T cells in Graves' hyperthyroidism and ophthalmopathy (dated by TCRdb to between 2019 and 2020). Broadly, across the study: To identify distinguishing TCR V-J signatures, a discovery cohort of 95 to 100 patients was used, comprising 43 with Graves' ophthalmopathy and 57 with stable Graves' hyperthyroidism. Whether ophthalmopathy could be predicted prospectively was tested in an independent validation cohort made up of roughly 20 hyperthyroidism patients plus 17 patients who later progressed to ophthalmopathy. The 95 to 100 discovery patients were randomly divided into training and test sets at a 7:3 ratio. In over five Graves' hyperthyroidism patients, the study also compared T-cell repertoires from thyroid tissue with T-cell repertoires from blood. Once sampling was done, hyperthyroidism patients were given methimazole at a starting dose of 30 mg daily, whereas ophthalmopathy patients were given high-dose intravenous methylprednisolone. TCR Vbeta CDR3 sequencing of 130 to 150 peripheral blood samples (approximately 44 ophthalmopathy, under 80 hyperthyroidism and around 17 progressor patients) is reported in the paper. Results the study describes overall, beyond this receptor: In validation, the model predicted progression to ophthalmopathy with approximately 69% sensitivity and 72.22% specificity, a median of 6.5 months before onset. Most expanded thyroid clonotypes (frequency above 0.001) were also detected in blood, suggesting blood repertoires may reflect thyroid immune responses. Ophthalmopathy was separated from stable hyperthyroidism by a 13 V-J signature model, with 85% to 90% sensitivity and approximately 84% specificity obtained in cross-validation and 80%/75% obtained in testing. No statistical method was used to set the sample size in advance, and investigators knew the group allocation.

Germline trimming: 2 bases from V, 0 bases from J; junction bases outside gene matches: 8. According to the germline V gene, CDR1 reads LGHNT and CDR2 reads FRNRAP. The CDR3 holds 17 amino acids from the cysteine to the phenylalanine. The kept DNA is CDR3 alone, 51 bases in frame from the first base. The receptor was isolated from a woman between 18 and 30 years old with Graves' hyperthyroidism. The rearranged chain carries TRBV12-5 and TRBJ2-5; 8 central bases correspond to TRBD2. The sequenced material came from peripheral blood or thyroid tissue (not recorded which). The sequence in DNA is TGTGCTAGTGGTTTGCCCCGGGGCGGGAGGAACCAAGAGACCCAGTACTTC. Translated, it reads CASGLPRGGRNQETQYF.